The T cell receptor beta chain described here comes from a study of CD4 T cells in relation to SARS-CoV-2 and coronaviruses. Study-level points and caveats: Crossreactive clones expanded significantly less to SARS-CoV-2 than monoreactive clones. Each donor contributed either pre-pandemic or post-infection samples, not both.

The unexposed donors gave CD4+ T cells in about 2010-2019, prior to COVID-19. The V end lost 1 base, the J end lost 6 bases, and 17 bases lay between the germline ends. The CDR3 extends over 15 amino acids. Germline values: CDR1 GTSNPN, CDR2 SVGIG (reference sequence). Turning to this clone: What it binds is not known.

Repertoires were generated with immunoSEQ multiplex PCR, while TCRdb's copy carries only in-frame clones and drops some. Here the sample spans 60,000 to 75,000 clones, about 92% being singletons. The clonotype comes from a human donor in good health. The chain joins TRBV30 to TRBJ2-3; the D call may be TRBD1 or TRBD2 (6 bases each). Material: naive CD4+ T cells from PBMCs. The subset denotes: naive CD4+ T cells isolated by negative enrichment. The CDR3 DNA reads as TGTGCCTGGAGTGCCGGGGGCTCCGCGGTCGATACGCAGTATTTT. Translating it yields CAWSAGGSAVDTQYF. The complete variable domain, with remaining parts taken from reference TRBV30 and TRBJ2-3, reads SQTIHQWPATLVQPVGSPLSLECTVEGTSNPNLYWYRQAAGRGLQLLFYSVGIGQISSEVPQNLSASRPQDRQFILSSKKLLLSDSGFYLCAWSAGGSAVDTQYFGPGTRLTVL.